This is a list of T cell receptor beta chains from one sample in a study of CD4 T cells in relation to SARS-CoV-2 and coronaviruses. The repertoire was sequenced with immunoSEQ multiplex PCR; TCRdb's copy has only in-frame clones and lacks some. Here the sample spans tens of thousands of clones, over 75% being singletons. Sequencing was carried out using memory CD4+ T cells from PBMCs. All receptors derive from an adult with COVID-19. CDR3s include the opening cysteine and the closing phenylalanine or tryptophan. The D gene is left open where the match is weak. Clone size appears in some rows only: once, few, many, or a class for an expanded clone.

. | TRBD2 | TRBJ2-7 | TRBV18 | TGTGCCAGCTCACCAATGGTGGGACTAGCGGGAGGTTCCTCCTACGAGCAGTACTTC | CASSPMVGLAGGSSYEQYF
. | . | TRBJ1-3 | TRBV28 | TGTGCCAGCAGTTTGACAGGTAGAAACACCATATATTTT | CASSLTGRNTIYF
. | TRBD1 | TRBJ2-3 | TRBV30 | TGTGCCTGGAGTTGGGGAGATGACAGGGGGCGCTTAGATACGCAGTATTTT | CAWSWGDDRGRLDTQYF
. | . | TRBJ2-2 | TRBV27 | TGTGCCAGCAAGGACACCGGGGAGCTGTTTTTT | CASKDTGELFF
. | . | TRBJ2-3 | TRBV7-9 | TGTGCCAGCAATCCGACAGATACGCAGTATTTT | CASNPTDTQYF
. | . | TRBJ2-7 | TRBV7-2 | TGTGCCAGCAGCTTAGGGCTCAACGAGCAGTACTTC | CASSLGLNEQYF
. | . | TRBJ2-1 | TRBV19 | TGTGCCAGTAGTATAGACCGGGAGTCGAATAATGAGCAGTTCTTC | CASSIDRESNNEQFF
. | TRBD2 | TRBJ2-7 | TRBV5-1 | TGCGCCAGCAGCCCTGAAAGACCGGGACTAGCGGTTTTCCCCTCCTACGAGCAGTACTTC | CASSPERPGLAVFPSYEQYF
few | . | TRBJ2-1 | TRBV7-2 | TGTGCCAGCGGGCCTAGAGGCTACAATGAGCAGTTCTTC | CASGPRGYNEQFF
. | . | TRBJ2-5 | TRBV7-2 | TGTGCCAGCAGCTTAACGTCAGTAAACCAAGAGACCCAGTACTTC | CASSLTSVNQETQYF
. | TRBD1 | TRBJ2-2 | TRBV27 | TGTGCCAGCAGTAGACAGGGGGGGACCGGGGAGCTGTTTTTT | CASSRQGGTGELFF
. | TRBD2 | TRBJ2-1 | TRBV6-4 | TGTGCCAGCAGTGACTCGACTAGCGGGAGCAATGAGCAGTTCTTC | CASSDSTSGSNEQFF
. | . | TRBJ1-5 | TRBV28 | TGTGCCAGCAGTTTGAATTATCAGCCCCAGCATTTT | CASSLNYQPQHF
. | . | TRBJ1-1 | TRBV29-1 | TGCAGCGGAGGGGGTAAGAACACTGAAGCTTTCTTT | CSGGGKNTEAFF
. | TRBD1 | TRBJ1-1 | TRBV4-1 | TGCGCCAGCAGCCAAGAGGGTAGGGGGCGAGTCGGGAACACTGAAGCTTTCTTT | CASSQEGRGRVGNTEAFF
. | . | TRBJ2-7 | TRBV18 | TGTGCCAGCTCCGGGAAAAGTTACGAGCAGTACTTC | CASSGKSYEQYF
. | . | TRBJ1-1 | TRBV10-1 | TGCGCCAGCAGTGACTGGAGCAACACTGAAGCTTTCTTT | CASSDWSNTEAFF
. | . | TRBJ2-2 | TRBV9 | TGTGCCAGCAGCGTTGGGGGGCTGGACACCGGGGAGCTGTTTTTT | CASSVGGLDTGELFF
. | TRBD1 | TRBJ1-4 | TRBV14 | TGTGCCAGCAGCCTAAGGACAGGGGGGACCCTAAATGAAAAACTGTTTTTT | CASSLRTGGTLNEKLFF
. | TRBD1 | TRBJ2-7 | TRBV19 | TGTGCCAGTAGTTTCTCCCACGGACAGGCCTACGAGCAGTACTTC | CASSFSHGQAYEQYF
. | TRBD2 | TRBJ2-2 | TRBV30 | TGTGCCTGGAATAGCGGGAGCCACGGGGAGCTGTTTTTT | CAWNSGSHGELFF
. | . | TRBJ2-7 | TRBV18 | TGTGCCAGCTCACCAAAGGGGATCGAATTCTACGAGCAGTACTTC | CASSPKGIEFYEQYF
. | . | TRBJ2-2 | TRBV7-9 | TGTGCCAGCAGCTTAGAACAGACGAACACCGGGGAGCTGTTTTTT | CASSLEQTNTGELFF
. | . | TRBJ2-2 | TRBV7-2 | TGTGCCAGCAGCCTGTTATGGGGGGAGCTGTTTTTT | CASSLLWGELFF
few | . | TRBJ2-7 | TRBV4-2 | TGTGCCAGCAGCCAGGATACAGGGCTTAGGCCCTACGAGCAGTACTTC | CASSQDTGLRPYEQYF
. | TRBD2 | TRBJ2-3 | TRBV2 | TGTGCCAGCATCCGGACTAGCGGGAGTCGGGGCACAGATACGCAGTATTTT | CASIRTSGSRGTDTQYF
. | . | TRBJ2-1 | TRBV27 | TGTGCCAGCAGTTTATTACGGGAACTAAATGAGCAGTTCTTC | CASSLLRELNEQFF
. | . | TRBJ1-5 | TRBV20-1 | TGCAGTGCCAGCCAGGATCAGCCCCAGCATTTT | CSASQDQPQHF
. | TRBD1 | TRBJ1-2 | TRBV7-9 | TGTGCCAGCACCACCCAGGGGGCTAACTATGGCTACACCTTC | CASTTQGANYGYTF
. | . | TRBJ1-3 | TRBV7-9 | TGTGCCAGCAGCCCTCGGGGGGTCCGTGGGGGCTCTGGAAACACCATATATTTT | CASSPRGVRGGSGNTIYF
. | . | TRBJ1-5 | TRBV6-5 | TGTGCCAGCAGTTACGCAGAAGATCAGCCCCAGCATTTT | CASSYAEDQPQHF